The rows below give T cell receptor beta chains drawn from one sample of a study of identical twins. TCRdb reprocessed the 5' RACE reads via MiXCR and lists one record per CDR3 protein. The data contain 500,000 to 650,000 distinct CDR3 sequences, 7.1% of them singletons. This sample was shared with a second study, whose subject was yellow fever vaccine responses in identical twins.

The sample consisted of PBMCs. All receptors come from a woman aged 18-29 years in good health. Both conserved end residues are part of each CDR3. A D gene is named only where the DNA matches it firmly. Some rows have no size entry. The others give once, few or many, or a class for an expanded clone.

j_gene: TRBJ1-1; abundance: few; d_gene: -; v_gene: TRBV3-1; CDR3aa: CASSQGGAGNTEAFF; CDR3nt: TGTGCCAGCAGCCAAGGGGGCGCAGGGAACACTGAAGCTTTCTTT
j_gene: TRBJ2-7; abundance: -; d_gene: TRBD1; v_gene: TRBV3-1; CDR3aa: CASSQAGQGMEQYF; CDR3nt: TGTGCCAGCAGCCAAGCGGGACAGGGAATGGAGCAGTACTTC
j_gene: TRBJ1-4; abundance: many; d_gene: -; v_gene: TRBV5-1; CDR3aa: CASTDPWAPNEKLFF; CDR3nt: TGCGCCAGCACGGACCCTTGGGCCCCTAATGAAAAACTGTTTTTT
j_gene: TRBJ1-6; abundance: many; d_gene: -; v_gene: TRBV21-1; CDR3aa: CASSKLKDNSPLHF; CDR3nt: TGTGCCAGCAGCAAATTGAAAGATAATTCACCCCTCCACTTT
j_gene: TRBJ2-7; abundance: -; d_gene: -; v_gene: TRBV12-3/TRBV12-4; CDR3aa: CASSHGQLYEQYF; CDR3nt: TGTGCCAGCAGCCATGGGCAGCTCTACGAGCAGTACTTC
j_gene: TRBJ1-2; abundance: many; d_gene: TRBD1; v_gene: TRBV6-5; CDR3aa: CASSYGQGLYGYTF; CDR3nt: TGTGCCAGCAGTTACGGACAGGGGCTCTATGGCTATACCTTC
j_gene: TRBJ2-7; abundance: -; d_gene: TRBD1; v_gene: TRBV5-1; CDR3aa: CASSSGQPSSYEQYF; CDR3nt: TGCGCCAGCAGCTCGGGACAGCCGAGCTCCTACGAGCAGTACTTC
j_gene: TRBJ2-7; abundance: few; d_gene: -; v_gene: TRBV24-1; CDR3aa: CATSDTGGPYEQYF; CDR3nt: TGTGCCACCAGTGATACCGGGGGCCCCTACGAGCAGTACTTC
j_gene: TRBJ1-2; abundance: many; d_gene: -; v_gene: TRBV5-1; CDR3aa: CASSADSGYTF; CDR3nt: TGCGCCAGCAGCGCTGACAGTGGCTACACCTTC
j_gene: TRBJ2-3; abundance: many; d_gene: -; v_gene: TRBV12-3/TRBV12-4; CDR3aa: CASSLVSSTDTQYF; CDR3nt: TGTGCCAGCAGTCTGGTCAGTAGCACAGATACGCAGTATTTT
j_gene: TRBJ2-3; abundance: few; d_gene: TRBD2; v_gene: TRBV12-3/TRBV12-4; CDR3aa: CASAWGGGTDTQYF; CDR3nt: TGTGCCAGCGCCTGGGGGGGAGGCACAGATACGCAGTATTTT